The T cell receptor beta chain described here comes from a study of cytomegalovirus exposure and HLA in healthy donors. General observations from the study: Rarity held for most TCR sequences, but there were some public TCRs that occurred in many donors. With later analysis, a missense DCLRE1C variant became linked to TCR beta V- and J-gene trimming. One later analysis reportedly identified an Asian-associated ancestry cluster that showed fewer N-insertions than the roughly 700-donor mean. In a later analysis, DRB1 alleles had the most associated TCRs; HLA-C alleles the fewest.

The PCR was carried out with 60 Vbeta primers and 13 Jbeta primers. Clones were read by immunoSEQ multiplex PCR, and TCRdb kept only the in-frame ones, dropping some. The data contain around 97,000 clones, around 81% of them seen just once; the ten biggest clones take up more than 5%. V dropped 3 bases and J dropped 5; count of bases not matched to a gene: 7. The CDR3 is 14 amino acids. CDR1 and CDR2 from the germline V gene are SGHDT and YYEEEE. This clone has just a few counts. Its target is not known. The rearrangement joins TRBV5-6 to TRBJ1-1; 7 bases line up with TRBD1. Material: PBMCs. This clonotype was obtained from a man in his forties or fifties in good health and CMV-seropositive. CDR3 protein: CASSSTGSRTEAFF. As DNA, the CDR3 is TGTGCCAGCAGCTCGACAGGGTCGAGGACTGAAGCTTTCTTT.